This TCR beta chain was obtained from a study of identical twins. General observations from the study: The presence of invariant MAIT and iNKT cells could partly confound analyses of zero-insertion sequences.

As regards this clonotype: Its antigen is currently unknown.

CDR1 is SQVTM and CDR2 is ANQGSEA in the germline V gene. The CDR3 contains 15 residues. V was clipped by 7 bases and J by 5 bases; unmatched bases: 14. In TCRdb, the 5' RACE reads were re-called with MiXCR into one record per CDR3 protein. The sample contains around 280,000 distinct CDR3 sequences, more than 6.5% of which appear only once. These data were also filed under a second study, of yellow fever vaccine responses in identical twins.

The source material was memory (CD45RO+) T cells sorted from blood. This chain links TRBV29-1 with TRBJ2-1; TRBD2 matches 7 bases. This TCR derives from a woman younger than 30 in good health. The CDR3, as DNA: TGCAGCGCCCCGAGAGGGAGGGGTTCACACAATGAGCAGTTCTTC. Amino acid sequence: CSAPRGRGSHNEQFF.